A single sample is the source of the 18 T cell receptor beta chains below, sequenced in a study of blood T cell repertoires in COVID-19. Sequenced by immunoSEQ multiplex PCR; TCRdb stores in-frame clones only, minus some. This table has about 300,000 clones, roughly 90% appearing once. Sequenced: peripheral blood. These receptors were collected from a man in his forties with acute or convalescent COVID-19.

J is TRBJ1-2 and V is TRBV5-5, with 9 bases lining up with TRBD1. The CDR3 has 16 amino acids. Trimming removed 3 bases from V and 5 bases from J; junction bases left unmatched: 11. Germline lookup yields CDR1 SGHKS and CDR2 YYEKEE (reference sequence). CDR3 in amino acids: CASSSRPGQGVYGYTF. CDR3 nucleotide sequence: TGTGCCAGCAGCTCAAGACCGGGACAGGGAGTGTATGGCTACACCTTC.

The chain carries TRBV27 and TRBJ2-2; D unresolved. The CDR3 consists of 14 residues. Germline lookup yields CDR1 MNHEY and CDR2 SMNVEV (reference sequence). V gave up 6 bases and J gave up 1 base, with 9 bases separating them. Written as DNA, the CDR3 is TGTGCCAGCAGCTCTTTTTGGAACACCGGGGAGCTGTTTTTT. It codes for CASSSFWNTGELFF.

The V call is TRBV7-9, the J call TRBJ1-1; D perhaps matches TRBD1 (5 bases). The CDR3 totals 13 residues. Trimming removed 0 bases from V and 8 bases from J, with 10 bases in between. Germline CDR1 is SEHNR and CDR2 is FQNEAQ (reference sequence). CDR3 bases: TGTGCCAGCAGCTTAGCGGGGCTTGAAGAAGCTTTCTTT. The encoded protein is CASSLAGLEEAFF.

V gene TRBV12-3 or TRBV12-4 combines with J gene TRBJ2-7, with TRBD1 matching 7 bases. Germline trimming cut 4 bases from V and 2 bases from J; bases unmatched to any gene: 2. CDR3 length: 13 amino acids. CDR3 region: CASSWDRTYEQYF. In DNA, the CDR3 is TGTGCCAGCAGTTGGGACAGAACCTACGAGCAGTACTTC.

This sequence joins TRBV19 and TRBJ2-3; maybe TRBD1 (6 bases). The V gene lost 5 bases and the J gene lost 0 bases, with 18 bases spanning the gap. The CDR3 totals 17 residues. Germline V gene lookup returns CDR1 LNHDA and CDR2 SQIVND (reference sequence). CDR3 residues: CASSLMIRTASTDTQYF. The CDR3 coding sequence is TGTGCCAGTAGTTTAATGATCCGGACAGCCAGCACAGATACGCAGTATTTT.

V and J are TRBV5-4 and TRBJ2-3; 12 nucleotides match TRBD2. This CDR3 spans 16 amino acids. J gave up 2 bases and V 4 bases, and 5 bases lay outside the gene matches. Germline CDR1 is SGHNT and CDR2 is YYREEE (reference sequence). DNA for the CDR3: TGTGCCAGCAGCGCCGGACTAGCGGGGCTCACAGATACGCAGTATTTT. The encoded protein is CASSAGLAGLTDTQYF.

V gene TRBV7-8 combines with J gene TRBJ1-6; D is uncertain. Trimming cost V 7 bases and J 6 bases, with 13 bases left between them. The CDR3 totals 14 residues. Germline lookup yields CDR1 SGHVS and CDR2 FQNEAQ. CDR3 residues: CASTWGGGNSPLHF. For the CDR3, the DNA is TGTGCCAGCACCTGGGGAGGAGGTAATTCACCCCTCCACTTT.

Note on this clone: The germline gene is not matched at one end of the junction; a read error may be the cause. This rearrangement joins TRBV29-1 to TRBJ2-7; 9 nucleotides match TRBD1. Looked up from germline, CDR1 is SQVTM and CDR2 is ANQGSEA. The length of the CDR3 is 11 residues. DNA for the CDR3: TGCAGCGTGGAAGGGACAGGGCAGCAGTACTTC. Its protein is CSVEGTGQQYF.

This sequence joins TRBV9 and TRBJ1-6; 7 bases are a match to TRBD1. Germline-derived CDR1 and CDR2 are SGDLS and YYNGEE. J was trimmed by 8 bases and V by 2 bases; bases with no gene match: 4. There are 14 residues in the CDR3. The CDR3 protein is CASSVGDSHSPLHF. The CDR3 bases are TGTGCCAGCAGCGTGGGGGACAGTCATTCACCCCTCCACTTT.

This clone was counted once. V and J are TRBV6-1 and TRBJ1-5; no firm D call. Germline V gives CDR1 MNHNS, CDR2 SASEGT. Between the trimmed V and J ends, which lost 2 bases and 1 base, there was a span of 6 bases. The CDR3 totals 14 residues. The CDR3 sequence is CASSEYRSNQPQHF. CDR3 nucleotide sequence: TGTGCCAGCAGTGAATATAGAAGCAATCAGCCCCAGCATTTT.

This clone came up once. The chain carries TRBV6-5 and TRBJ1-4; possibly TRBD1 for D (5 bases). Germline V gives CDR1 MNHEY, CDR2 SVGAGI. The CDR3 is 14 amino acids. V was clipped by 7 bases and J by 0 bases, with 9 bases between them. CDR3 sequence (DNA): TGTGCCAGCACCTCGACAGCAACTAATGAAAAACTGTTTTTT. Translation: CASTSTATNEKLFF.

The chain carries TRBV7-6 and TRBJ1-5; D may be TRBD1 (5 bases). The CDR3 runs to 15 residues. V dropped 1 base and J dropped 3 bases, with 10 bases sitting between them. The germline V gene encodes CDR1 SGHVS and CDR2 FNYEAQ. CDR3 coding DNA: TGTGCCAGCAGCTTAGATACAGGTTACAATCAGCCCCAGCATTTT. As protein: CASSLDTGYNQPQHF.

This sequence joins TRBV7-3 and TRBJ1-1; 7 nucleotides match TRBD1. Germline V CDR1 and CDR2: SGHTA, FQGTGA. Germline trimming cut 4 bases from V and 1 base from J; bases unmatched to any gene: 3. The CDR3 contains 14 residues. Here the CDR3 DNA reads TGTGCCAGCAGCTGGGGACAGAGGAACACTGAAGCTTTCTTT. This gives the protein CASSWGQRNTEAFF. The full variable domain, in which reference TRBV7-3 and TRBJ1-1 provide the parts outside the CDR3, is GAGVSQTPSNKVTEKGKYVELRCDPISGHTALYWYRQSLGQGPEFLIYFQGTGAADDSGLPNDRFFAVRPEGSVSTLKIQRTERGDSAVYLCASSWGQRNTEAFFGQGTRLTVV.

The chain carries TRBV19 and TRBJ1-1, with 7 positions matching TRBD1. The CDR3 runs to 15 residues. Germline loops: CDR1 LNHDA, CDR2 SQIVND (reference sequence). V gave up 1 base and J gave up 5 bases; unmatched junction bases: 7. In DNA, the CDR3 is TGTGCCAGTAGTATAGTTGGCAGGGGGAGTACTGAAGCTTTCTTT. It yields the protein CASSIVGRGSTEAFF.

CDR3 sequence: CASSYRGLTYNEQFF. The CDR3 coding sequence is TGTGCCAGCAGTTACAGGGGGCTAACCTACAATGAGCAGTTCTTC. The V call is TRBV5-6, the J call TRBJ2-1; 9 bases align to TRBD1. Germline CDR1 SGHDT, CDR2 YYEEEE. The CDR3 runs 15 residues. J gave up 2 bases and V 5 bases, and 5 bases lay outside the gene matches.

V and J are TRBV7-2 and TRBJ2-2, with 8 bases identical to TRBD1. CDR3 length: 16 amino acids. CDR1 is SGHTA, CDR2 FQGNSA, per germline. V lost 5 bases to trimming and J lost 4 bases; unmatched junction nucleotides: 9. The CDR3 sequence is CASSVRTGSFTGELFF. For the CDR3, the DNA is TGTGCCAGCAGCGTAAGGACAGGGTCGTTCACCGGGGAGCTGTTTTTT.

The chain recombines TRBV5-1 with TRBJ2-6, with 13 bases that match TRBD2. Germline trimming cut 4 bases from V and 0 bases from J; bases unmatched to any gene: 4. This CDR3 contains 18 residues. Germline V gives CDR1 SGHRS, CDR2 YFSETQ. The CDR3 reads CASSETSGGPSGANVLTF. CDR3 bases: TGCGCCAGCAGCGAGACTAGCGGGGGGCCCTCTGGGGCCAACGTCCTGACTTTC.

V is TRBV19 and J is TRBJ1-1; possibly TRBD1 for D (5 bases). V dropped 5 bases and J dropped 5 bases, with 9 bases sitting between them. Germline assignment: CDR1 LNHDA and CDR2 SQIVND (reference sequence). The length of the CDR3 is 12 residues. The CDR3 DNA reads TGTGCCAGTAGTCAGGGTTGGACTGAAGCTTTCTTT. The encoded protein is CASSQGWTEAFF.